Below, 28 T cell receptor beta chains from the same sample are listed, as sequenced in a study of cytomegalovirus exposure and HLA in healthy donors. The PCR contained 60 Vbeta and 13 Jbeta primers. TCRdb keeps only in-frame clones here, not all; method: immunoSEQ multiplex PCR. The sample carries tens of thousands of clones, around two thirds recorded once. The sample consisted of PBMCs. Receptor source: a woman aged 55-70 years in good health and CMV-seropositive.

This clone was counted only a few times. The rearrangement joins TRBV7-8 to TRBJ2-7; either TRBD1 or TRBD2 may supply D (5 bases each). Germline V gene sequence: CDR1 SGHVS, CDR2 FQNEAQ. This CDR3 comprises 13 residues. The CDR3 loop reads CSSKLGPAYEQYF. The CDR3 bases are TGTTCTAGCAAGCTGGGGCCGGCCTACGAGCAGTACTTC.

This clone was seen once. The chain links TRBV2 to TRBJ1-5; 9 bases map to TRBD1. The CDR3 is 20 amino acids. Per the germline V gene, CDR1 is SNHLY and CDR2 is FYNNEI. The V segment lost 0 bases and the J segment 3 bases; nucleotides outside the gene matches: 15. The chain's CDR3 is CASSEAYSLKTGGDNQPQHF. The CDR3, as DNA: TGTGCCAGCAGTGAAGCTTATTCCCTAAAGACAGGGGGGGACAATCAGCCCCAGCATTTT.

The rearrangement links TRBV7-8 to TRBJ1-2, with D uncertain. Trimming removed 7 bases at V and 5 bases at J, with 11 bases between. This CDR3 comprises 12 residues. Germline loops: CDR1 SGHVS, CDR2 FQNEAQ. CDR3 region: CASNSGNYGYTF. The DNA of the CDR3 is TGTGCCAGCAACTCGGGGAATTATGGCTACACCTTC.

The J gene is TRBJ2-1, the V gene TRBV7-2, with D tentatively TRBD2 (6 bases). The length of the CDR3 is 16 residues. Trimming stripped 3 bases from V and 0 bases from J, with 12 bases between. The germline V gene encodes CDR1 SGHTA and CDR2 FQGNSA. The chain's CDR3 is CASSFGRGTSYNEQFF. The CDR3, as DNA: TGTGCCAGCAGCTTTGGCCGGGGGACCTCCTACAATGAGCAGTTCTTC.

This sequence joins TRBV19 and TRBJ1-5; 8 nucleotides agree with TRBD1. The CDR3 contains 17 residues. V lost 5 bases, J lost 5 bases, and 14 bases stayed unmatched. The germline gives CDR1 LNHDA, CDR2 SQIVND (reference sequence). The CDR3 DNA is TGTGCCAGTAGTCCCGGACAGGGTAGGCTGGTTGATCAGCCCCAGCATTTT. Protein product: CASSPGQGRLVDQPQHF.

This chain uses TRBV7-9 with TRBJ1-3, with D hard to call. The CDR3 is 16 residues long. Germline CDR1 is SEHNR and CDR2 is FQNEAQ (reference sequence). The V and J ends lost 5 bases and 0 bases respectively, with 14 bases between them. CDR3 sequence (DNA): TGTGCCAGCAGCCCCCCCGACTCGATCTCTGGAAACACCATATATTTT. Its translation is CASSPPDSISGNTIYF.

This chain connects TRBV7-9 to TRBJ2-7; possibly TRBD1 for D (5 bases). Germline V gene data show CDR1 as SEHNR and CDR2 as FQNEAQ (reference sequence). The CDR3 is 14 residues long. The V and J ends lost 4 bases and 5 bases respectively, with 15 bases between them. This CDR3 is CASSSRARTHEQYF. The CDR3 bases are TGTGCCAGCAGCTCCAGGGCCAGAACCCACGAGCAGTACTTC.

Comment on this clone: Just one base apart from a much larger clone, this may be a read error. This sample includes further DNA sequences coding for the same CDR3. The V call is TRBV6-6, the J call TRBJ1-1; 7 bases map to TRBD1. Germline V gene sequence: CDR1 MNHNY, CDR2 SVGAGI (reference sequence). The CDR3 spans 15 residues. Trimming removed 2 bases from V and 1 base from J; junction bases left unmatched: 4. The CDR3 here is CASSYPGTENTEAFF. The CDR3 DNA reads TGTGCCAGCAGTTACCCCGGGACAGAGAACACTGAAGCTTTCTTT.

The CDR3 loop is CASSYQGSNQPQHF. The CDR3 DNA reads as TGTGCCAGCAGCTACCAGGGAAGCAATCAGCCCCAGCATTTT. This chain links TRBV7-8 with TRBJ1-5; possibly TRBD1 for D (5 bases). V dropped 4 bases and J dropped 1 base, with 8 bases sitting between them. CDR1 SGHVS and CDR2 FQNEAQ come from the germline V gene. There are 14 residues in the CDR3.

This clone occurred a few times. The V call is TRBV11-2, the J call TRBJ1-4, with D unresolved. V lost 2 bases and J 8 bases, leaving 9 bases between the germline ends. This CDR3 contains 13 residues. From germline, CDR1 is SGHAT and CDR2 FQNNGV. CDR3 DNA: TGTGCCAGCAGCTTATCTATGGGCGAAAAACTGTTTTTT. This sequence encodes CASSLSMGEKLFF. The complete variable domain, with remaining parts taken from reference TRBV11-2 and TRBJ1-4, reads EAGVAQSPRYKIIEKRQSVAFWCNPISGHATLYWYQQILGQGPKLLIQFQNNGVVDDSQLPKDRFSAERLKGVDSTLKIQPAKLEDSAVYLCASSLSMGEKLFFGSGTQLSVL.

The chain recombines TRBV12-1 with TRBJ2-4; whether TRBD2, the table's D call, matches the DNA was not checked. TRBV12-1 constitutes a pseudogene. This CDR3 contains 18 residues. The CDR3 DNA follows: TGTGCCAGCAGCTTTGAGAGCGGGCGAGAGGGGGCCAAAAACATTCAGTACTTC. Its protein product is CASSFESGREGAKNIQYF.

The gene calls are TRBV30 and TRBJ1-2, with 9 bases matching TRBD1. V dropped 4 bases and J dropped 2; count of bases not matched to a gene: 2. The CDR3 spans 13 residues. Per the germline V gene, CDR1 is GTSNPN and CDR2 is SVGIG (reference sequence). CDR3 sequence reads: CAWIGTGNYGYTF. Here the CDR3 DNA reads TGTGCCTGGATCGGGACAGGGAACTATGGCTACACCTTC.

V and J are TRBV5-4 and TRBJ1-2, with 11 bases fitting TRBD1. Germline V lookup: CDR1 SGHNT, CDR2 YYREEE (reference sequence). CDR3 size: 17 residues. The trim removed 9 bases at V and 0 bases at J, leaving 13 bases unmatched. The CDR3 coding sequence is TGTGCCACCTCAGGACAGGGGGCCACAAAAGCTAACTATGGCTACACCTTC. As protein: CATSGQGATKANYGYTF. Filled out from reference TRBV5-4 and TRBJ1-2, the complete variable domain reads ETGVTQSPTHLIKTRGQQVTLRCSSQSGHNTVSWYQQALGQGPQFIFQYYREEENGRGNFPPRFSGLQFPNYSSELNVNALELDDSALYLCATSGQGATKANYGYTFGSGTRLTVV.

The gene calls are TRBV27 and TRBJ1-4, with D hard to call. With 0 bases removed from V and 3 bases from J, the gap between germline ends came to 8 bases. CDR1 and CDR2 (germline): MNHEY, SMNVEV (reference sequence). The CDR3 contains 15 residues. The CDR3 DNA sequence: TGTGCCAGCAGTTTATCGGGCAGCCCTAATGAAAAACTGTTTTTT. Amino acid sequence: CASSLSGSPNEKLFF.

The V gene is TRBV11-2, the J gene TRBJ1-2, with a possible D match to TRBD1 (6 bases). Trimming cost V 1 base and J 7 bases, with 16 bases left between them. The length of the CDR3 is 15 residues. Germline V CDR1 and CDR2: SGHAT, FQNNGV. The CDR3 spells CASSLGEQGYGGYTF. The DNA of the CDR3 is TGTGCCAGCAGCTTAGGTGAACAGGGATACGGTGGCTACACCTTC.

This chain uses TRBV9 with TRBJ2-5, with 10 bases that match TRBD2. TRBJ2-7 explains the end of the DNA better; the J call may be wrong. The CDR3 has 16 residues. Germline values: CDR1 SGDLS, CDR2 YYNGEE. CDR3 sequence (DNA): TGTGCCAGCAGCGTAGGGAGCGGGGGGGCGTCCTACGAGCAGTACTTC. Protein sequence: CASSVGSGGASYEQYF.

This clone was observed a handful of times. The chain uses TRBV5-6 and TRBJ1-1, with D hard to call. V was shortened by 3 bases and J by 8 bases, with 11 bases between the two germline ends. CDR1 SGHDT and CDR2 YYEEEE come from the germline V gene. This CDR3 has 12 amino acids. CDR3 in DNA: TGTGCCAGCAGCTCTGATTATGAGGAAGCTTTCTTT. Translation gives CASSSDYEEAFF.

The CDR3 loop is CASSPFRGDYGYTF. The CDR3, as DNA: TGTGCCAGCAGTCCCTTCAGGGGGGACTATGGCTACACCTTC. The V and J genes are TRBV6-5 and TRBJ1-2; 7 nucleotides agree with TRBD1. V lost 5 bases to trimming and J lost 3 bases; unmatched junction nucleotides: 6. CDR1 is MNHEY, CDR2 SVGAGI, per germline. This CDR3 contains 14 residues.

This clone was recorded only once. The chain combines TRBV7-2 with TRBJ1-5; the match to TRBD1 covers 8 bases. V lost 3 bases and J lost 5; bases outside the gene matches: 3. This CDR3 has 14 residues. Germline CDR1 SGHTA, CDR2 FQGNSA. CDR3 amino acids: CASSFGTGDQPQHF. DNA of the CDR3: TGTGCCAGCAGCTTTGGGACAGGAGATCAGCCCCAGCATTTT.

The J gene is TRBJ1-1, the V gene TRBV4-2, with D perhaps TRBD1 (5 bases). V was trimmed by 1 base and J by 1 base, leaving 22 bases between them. There are 19 residues in the CDR3. The germline V gene encodes CDR1 LGHNA and CDR2 YNFKEQ. CDR3 residues: CASSQVFVVGPGENTEAFF. DNA for the CDR3: TGTGCCAGCAGCCAAGTATTCGTGGTAGGACCGGGGGAGAACACTGAAGCTTTCTTT.

This clone has only one observation. The chain employs TRBV16 and TRBJ1-5, with D tentatively TRBD1 (6 bases). CDR3 length equals 15 residues. V was cut by 2 bases and J by 5 bases, with 13 bases left in between. From germline, CDR1 is KGHSY and CDR2 FQNENV. CDR3 coding DNA: TGTGCCAGCAGCCAACAAAAGGGACAATATCAGCCCCAGCATTTT. This sequence encodes CASSQQKGQYQPQHF.

The chain recombines TRBV7-9 with TRBJ2-7; 9 positions agree with TRBD1. Germline loops: CDR1 SEHNR, CDR2 FQNEAQ (reference sequence). V trimming: 3 bases; J trimming: 6 bases; junction bases outside the gene matches: 9. The CDR3 loop spans 15 amino acids. The CDR3 region has the DNA TGTGCCAGCAGCTTCCAGTCGGGACAGGGTGGCGAGCAGTACTTC. It codes for CASSFQSGQGGEQYF.

This sequence joins TRBV5-8 and TRBJ1-4; D is unresolved. The germline V gene encodes CDR1 SGHTS and CDR2 YDEGEE. This CDR3 is built from 12 residues. V gave up 2 bases and J gave up 11 bases, with 10 bases separating them. CDR3 DNA sequence: TGTGCCAGCAGCTTCCAGCGCGGGAAACTGTTTTTT. Translated, it gives CASSFQRGKLFF.

The chain employs TRBV5-1 and TRBJ2-3; 7 nucleotides line up with TRBD2. CDR3 length: 16 amino acids. CDR1 and CDR2 (germline): SGHRS, YFSETQ. With V trimmed by 4 bases and J by 3 bases, 11 bases remained unmatched. The CDR3 spells CASSPAGVHGTDTQYF. As DNA, the CDR3 is TGCGCCAGCAGCCCGGCGGGGGTCCACGGGACAGATACGCAGTATTTT.

The chain carries TRBV11-2 and TRBJ1-2, with D possibly being TRBD1 (5 bases). Trimming removed 4 bases from V and 3 bases from J, with 21 bases in between. Germline-derived CDR1 and CDR2 are SGHAT and FQNNGV. The CDR3 sequence is 17 residues long. This CDR3 is CASSSRNQGPKDYGYTF. The DNA for the CDR3 is TGTGCCAGCAGCTCTAGGAACCAGGGCCCAAAAGACTATGGCTACACCTTC.

V is TRBV13 and J is TRBJ1-2; weak D call: TRBD1 (5 bases). The ends were cut back, 5 bases at V and 3 bases at J, with 10 bases in the middle. Germline V lookup: CDR1 PRHDT, CDR2 FYEKMQ (reference sequence). The length of the CDR3 is 13 residues. This chain's CDR3 is CASSPRDYYGYTF. For the CDR3, the DNA is TGTGCCAGCAGCCCCCGGGACTACTATGGCTACACCTTC.

This sequence joins TRBV19 and TRBJ1-2; TRBD1 is a possible D gene (6 bases). Trimming removed 4 bases at V and 1 base at J, with 10 bases between. This CDR3 is 14 amino acids long. CDR1 LNHDA and CDR2 SQIVND come from the germline V gene (reference sequence). DNA for the CDR3: TGTGCCAGTAGTAACAGGGAACTTAACTATGGCTACACCTTC. As protein: CASSNRELNYGYTF.

This rearrangement joins TRBV9 to TRBJ1-1, with a possible D match to TRBD1 (5 bases). Germline V gives CDR1 SGDLS, CDR2 YYNGEE. The CDR3 has 15 amino acids. Trimming stripped 5 bases from V and 5 bases from J, with 19 bases between. The CDR3 protein is CASSLQSGGRTEAFF. Here the CDR3 DNA reads TGTGCCAGCAGTCTCCAAAGCGGGGGTCGGACTGAAGCTTTCTTT.